The sequence of this TCR beta chain was determined in a study of blood T cell repertoires in COVID-19. About the research overall: Acute-phase and convalescent COVID-19 samples originated in the United States, Italy and Spain. Sources were T cells, B-cell-depleted T cells, or PBMCs; the material itself was cDNA or gDNA.

In the original workflow: Reference gene primer amplification yielded estimated nucleated cell counts. Libraries were prepared by immunoSEQ multiplex PCR; TCRdb keeps only in-frame clonotypes and omits some of them. V and J calls plus clone size are reproduced from that table; the DNA served to infer D and trimming. The sample has over 150,000 clones, roughly 79% seen once. The sequencing sample was made of peripheral blood. This TCR derives from a woman aged 65 to 85 with acute or convalescent COVID-19.

The CDR3 DNA reads as TGTGCCAGCAGAGGACAGGGGGCCCCTTATACGCAGTATTTT. It is translated as CASRGQGAPYTQYF. This chain uses TRBV2 with TRBJ2-3; 11 bases fit TRBD1. This CDR3 contains 14 residues. The germline V gene encodes CDR1 SNHLY and CDR2 FYNNEI. J was trimmed by 7 bases and V by 6 bases; bases with no gene match: 6.